This paragraph covers one TCR beta chain sequence. Its antigen is undetermined. The PCR made use of 60 Vbeta and 13 Jbeta primers. TCRdb's copy holds only in-frame clones and misses some; the assay was immunoSEQ multiplex PCR. The data show roughly 120,000 clones, less than 75% seen once. This CDR3 region has 16 residues. CDR1 is SGHRS, CDR2 YFSETQ, per germline. V lost 1 base to trimming and J lost 2 bases; unmatched junction nucleotides: 6. The data are from a study of cytomegalovirus exposure and HLA in healthy donors. General observations from the study: The number of N-insertions in an Asian-associated ancestry cluster was reportedly below the approximately 700-donor mean in a later analysis. More clonal expansion characterized HLA-associated TCR beta chains than equally common others in a later analysis.

Every donor was a healthy person donating bone marrow. Sequences were obtained from PBMCs. The TCR originated in a middle-aged woman in good health and CMV-seronegative. This chain uses TRBV5-1 with TRBJ1-1, with 9 bases that match TRBD1. The CDR3 reads CASSLNPDRGNTEAFF. CDR3 coding DNA: TGCGCCAGCAGCTTGAACCCGGACAGGGGAAACACTGAAGCTTTCTTT.